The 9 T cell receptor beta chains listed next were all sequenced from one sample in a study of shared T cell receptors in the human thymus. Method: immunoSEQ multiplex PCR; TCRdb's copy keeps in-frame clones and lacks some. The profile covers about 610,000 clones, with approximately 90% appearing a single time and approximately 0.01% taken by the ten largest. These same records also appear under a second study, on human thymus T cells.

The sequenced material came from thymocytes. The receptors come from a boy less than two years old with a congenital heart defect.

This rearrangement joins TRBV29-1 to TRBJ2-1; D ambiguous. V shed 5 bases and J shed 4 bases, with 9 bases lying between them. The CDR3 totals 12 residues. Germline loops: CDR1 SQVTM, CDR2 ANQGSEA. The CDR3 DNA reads TGCAGCGTTCATTTTCGGTACAATGAGCAGTTCTTC. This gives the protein CSVHFRYNEQFF.

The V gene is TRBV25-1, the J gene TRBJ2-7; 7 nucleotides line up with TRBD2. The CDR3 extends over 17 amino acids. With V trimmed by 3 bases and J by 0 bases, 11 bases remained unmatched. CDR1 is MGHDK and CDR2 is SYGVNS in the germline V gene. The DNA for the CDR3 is TGTGCCAGCAGTGATACTAGCGCACGTGGAAGCTCCTACGAGCAGTACTTC. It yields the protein CASSDTSARGSSYEQYF.

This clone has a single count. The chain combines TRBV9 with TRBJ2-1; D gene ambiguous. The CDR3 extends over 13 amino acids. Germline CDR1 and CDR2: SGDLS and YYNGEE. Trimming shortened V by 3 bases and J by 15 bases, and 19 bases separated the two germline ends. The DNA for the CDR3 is TGTGCCAGCAGCGCAACAGATAGGAAGGCGCCGTTCTTC. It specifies CASSATDRKAPFF.

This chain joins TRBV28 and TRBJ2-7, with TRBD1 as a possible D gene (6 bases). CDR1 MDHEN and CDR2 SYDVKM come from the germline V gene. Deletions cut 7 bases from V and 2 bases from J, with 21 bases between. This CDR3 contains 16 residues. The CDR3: CASTAGDKLSPYEQYF. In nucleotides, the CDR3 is TGTGCCAGCACCGCCGGGGACAAATTGTCCCCCTACGAGCAGTACTTC.

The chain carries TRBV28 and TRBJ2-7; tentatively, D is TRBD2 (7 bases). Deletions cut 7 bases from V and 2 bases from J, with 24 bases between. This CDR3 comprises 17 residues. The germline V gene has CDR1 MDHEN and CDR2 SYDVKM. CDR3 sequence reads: CASTLRGGSGITYEQYF. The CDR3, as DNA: TGTGCCAGCACCCTCAGGGGCGGGAGCGGTATAACCTACGAGCAGTACTTC. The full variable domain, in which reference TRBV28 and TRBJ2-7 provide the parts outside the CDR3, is DVKVTQSSRYLVKRTGEKVFLECVQDMDHENMFWYRQDPGLGLRLIYFSYDVKMKEKGDIPEGYSVSREKKERFSLILESASTNQTSMYLCASTLRGGSGITYEQYFGPGTRLTVT.

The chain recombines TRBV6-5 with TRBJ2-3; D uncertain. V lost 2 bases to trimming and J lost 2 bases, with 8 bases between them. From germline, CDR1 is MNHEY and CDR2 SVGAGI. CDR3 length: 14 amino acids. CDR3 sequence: CASSYGHLTDTQYF. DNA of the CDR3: TGTGCCAGCAGTTACGGCCACCTCACAGATACGCAGTATTTT.

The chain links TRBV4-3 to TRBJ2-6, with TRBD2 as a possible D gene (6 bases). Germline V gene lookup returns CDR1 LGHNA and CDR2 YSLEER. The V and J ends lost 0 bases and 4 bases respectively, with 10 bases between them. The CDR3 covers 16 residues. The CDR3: CASSQDRGNGANVLTF. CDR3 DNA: TGCGCCAGCAGCCAAGATCGGGGGAACGGGGCCAACGTCCTGACTTTC.

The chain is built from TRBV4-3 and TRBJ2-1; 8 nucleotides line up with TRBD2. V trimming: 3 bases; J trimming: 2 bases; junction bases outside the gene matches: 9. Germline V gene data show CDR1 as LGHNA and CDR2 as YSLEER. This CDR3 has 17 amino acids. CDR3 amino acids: CASSQDLSGRTYNEQFF. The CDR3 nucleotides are TGCGCCAGCAGCCAGGACCTGAGCGGGAGAACCTACAATGAGCAGTTCTTC.

The CDR3 region has the DNA TGTGCCAGCAGTACCCGGGACAGGGGGCGCAGGCAGCCCCAGCATTTT. Its translation: CASSTRDRGRRQPQHF. This chain uses TRBV27 with TRBJ1-5; 12 bases line up with TRBD1. V lost 5 bases, J lost 7 bases, and 9 bases stayed unmatched. Germline V gene data show CDR1 as MNHEY and CDR2 as SMNVEV (reference sequence). CDR3 size: 16 residues.